This T cell receptor beta chain was observed in a study of blood T cell repertoires in COVID-19. In the study overall: The United States, Italy and Spain supplied acute and convalescent COVID-19 samples. Sources were T cells, B-cell-depleted T cells, or PBMCs; the material itself was cDNA or gDNA.

Original handling: Reference gene primer amplification gave nucleated cell count estimates. TCRdb's copy holds only in-frame clones and misses some; the assay was immunoSEQ multiplex PCR. The V and J calls and clone size are taken from that table; D and trimming were inferred from the DNA. Of about 100,000 clones listed, just over 90% are singletons. The germline gives CDR1 SGHRS, CDR2 YFSETQ. This CDR3 spans 15 amino acids. The V end was cut by 4 bases, the J end by 0 bases, with 12 bases between. Sequencing was performed on peripheral blood. This clonotype was obtained from a man aged 50-59 years with active COVID-19. The chain couples TRBV5-1 to TRBJ2-3; unclear D gene. CDR3 sequence: CASSPYPMSTDTQYF. Here the CDR3 DNA reads TGCGCCAGCAGCCCCTATCCTATGAGCACAGATACGCAGTATTTT. Using reference TRBV5-1 and TRBJ2-3 for the parts outside the CDR3, the full variable domain is KAGVTQTPRYLIKTRGQQVTLSCSPISGHRSVSWYQQTPGQGLQFLFEYFSETQRNKGNFPGRFSGRQFSNSRSEMNVSTLELGDSALYLCASSPYPMSTDTQYFGPGTRLTVL.